The 27 T cell receptor beta chains below all came from one sample that was sequenced in a study of OX40 agonist ivuxolimab in advanced cancers. Measured with immunoSEQ multiplex PCR; TCRdb has only the in-frame clones, and not every one. This sample carries around 140,000 clones, 93% of them seen once, and the ten largest clones take approximately 0.99%. Sequences were derived from CD4+ or CD8+ T cells sorted from blood, sampled in a trial of the OX40 agonist ivuxolimab. The receptor set was obtained from an adult with an advanced solid tumor such as melanoma, head and neck, liver or kidney cancer.

The gene calls are TRBV7-2 and TRBJ1-1, with D perhaps TRBD1 (5 bases). Germline V gene sequence: CDR1 SGHTA, CDR2 FQGNSA. The CDR3 contains 15 residues. The V end lost 3 bases, the J end lost 0 bases, and 11 bases lay between the germline ends. CDR3 sequence (DNA): TGTGCCAGCAGCTTTCAGGGCCCTTTGAACACTGAAGCTTTCTTT. Translated, it gives CASSFQGPLNTEAFF.

A note on this clone: The junction differs from germline at one of its ends, possibly a read error. The chain combines TRBV7-7 with TRBJ2-1; D gene ambiguous. The germline gives CDR1 SSHAT, CDR2 FNYEAQ (reference sequence). CDR3 length: 15 amino acids. The CDR3 reads CASSLDPVPYNERFF. DNA for the CDR3: TGTGCTAGCAGCTTAGATCCTGTCCCCTACAATGAGCGGTTCTTC.

This clone appeared a single time. J is TRBJ1-2 and V is TRBV6-5; TRBD1 is a possible D gene (5 bases). The CDR3 totals 13 residues. Between the trimmed V and J ends, which lost 6 bases and 2 bases, there was a span of 10 bases. Germline V gene data show CDR1 as MNHEY and CDR2 as SVGAGI. CDR3 residues: CASSRQMNYGYTF. The CDR3 DNA reads as TGTGCCAGCAGCAGACAGATGAACTATGGCTACACCTTC.

V is TRBV7-2 and J is TRBJ2-5; 12 bases are a match to TRBD2. This CDR3 contains 18 residues. Trimming at V came to 1 base and at J to 5 bases, leaving 11 bases not matched to a gene. Per germline, CDR1 SGHTA and CDR2 FQGNSA. The CDR3 DNA reads TGTGCCAGCAGCTTAGTGCGGCTAGCGGGGGGGCCGTTGGAGACCCAGTACTTC. Translation gives CASSLVRLAGGPLETQYF.

The chain recombines TRBV6-5 with TRBJ1-2; D remains ambiguous. The length of the CDR3 is 13 residues. V gave up 6 bases and J gave up 4 bases, with 12 bases separating them. Germline CDR1 and CDR2: MNHEY and SVGAGI. In DNA, the CDR3 is TGTGCCAGCAGCAATGGACGCCTCTATGGCTACACCTTC. Translated, it gives CASSNGRLYGYTF.

This clone was seen a single time. This chain links TRBV7-2 with TRBJ1-1; no clear D. CDR1 SGHTA and CDR2 FQGNSA come from the germline V gene. The ends were cut back, 0 bases at V and 3 bases at J, with 14 bases in the middle. This CDR3 contains 16 residues. In DNA, the CDR3 is TGTGCCAGCAGCTTAGCGAGTTGGGCACTACACACTGAAGCTTTCTTT. Translation gives CASSLASWALHTEAFF.

This clone showed up just once. The chain has TRBV5-1 and TRBJ2-7; the D is unclear. This CDR3 has 16 amino acids. Germline V gives CDR1 SGHRS, CDR2 YFSETQ. The germline V and J ends were trimmed by 4 bases and 1 base, with 18 bases remaining between them. The CDR3 bases are TGCGCCAGCAGCGGGTCCCGCGAGCCCGTATCCTACGAGCAGTACTTC. Amino acids: CASSGSREPVSYEQYF.

The chain employs TRBV5-1 and TRBJ2-5, with 10 nucleotides matching TRBD2. The trim removed 0 bases at V and 6 bases at J, leaving 5 bases unmatched. This CDR3 comprises 15 residues. The germline V gene encodes CDR1 SGHRS and CDR2 YFSETQ. This CDR3 is CASSLGAGGRKTQYF. In DNA, the CDR3 is TGCGCCAGCAGCTTGGGAGCGGGGGGGCGAAAGACCCAGTACTTC.

The rearrangement links TRBV7-2 to TRBJ2-3; D is perhaps TRBD1 (5 bases). This CDR3 is 15 amino acids long. The V gene's germline CDR1 is SGHTA and CDR2 FQGNSA. Trimming shortened V by 5 bases and J by 2 bases, and 14 bases separated the two germline ends. The CDR3 nucleotides read TGTGCCAGCAGCCGCTCGCAGGGTGTCACAGATACGCAGTATTTT. Amino acids: CASSRSQGVTDTQYF. Full variable domain (outside the CDR3, taken from reference TRBV7-2 and TRBJ2-3): GAGVSQSPSNKVTEKGKDVELRCDPISGHTALYWYRQSLGQGLEFLIYFQGNSAPDKSGLPSDRFSAERTGGSVSTLTIQRTQQEDSAVYLCASSRSQGVTDTQYFGPGTRLTVL.

The rearrangement uses TRBV21-1 and TRBJ2-2. TRBV21-1 is a pseudogene segment. The CDR3 totals 24 residues. CDR3 region: CASSKATKDGTGPPGTPNTGELFF. The CDR3 nucleotides are TGTGCCAGCAGCAAAGCCACCAAGGATGGGACCGGTCCGCCGGGGACCCCGAACACCGGGGAGCTGTTTTTT.

This chain uses TRBV5-5 with TRBJ2-5; TRBD1 is a possible D gene (6 bases). CDR3 length: 14 residues. Trimming shortened V by 3 bases and J by 0 bases, and 9 bases separated the two germline ends. In germline, CDR1 is SGHKS, CDR2 YYEKEE (reference sequence). The CDR3 DNA is TGTGCCAGCAGCTCCGGACAGAACCAAGAGACCCAGTACTTC. Translated, it gives CASSSGQNQETQYF.

This clone was recorded only once. Other DNA sequences in the sample encode the same CDR3. J is TRBJ2-7 and V is TRBV5-1; 7 bases map to TRBD1. The CDR3 is made up of 14 amino acids. CDR1 is SGHRS, CDR2 YFSETQ, per germline. V shed 0 bases, J shed 2 bases, and the junction held 2 bases outside the gene matches. The CDR3 sequence: CASSLAGQAYEQYF. The CDR3, as DNA: TGCGCCAGCAGCTTGGCCGGACAGGCCTACGAGCAGTACTTC.

This chain joins TRBV7-9 and TRBJ2-7, with TRBD2 matching over 10 bases. The CDR3 length is 14 residues. Per the germline V gene, CDR1 is SEHNR and CDR2 is FQNEAQ (reference sequence). J gave up 4 bases and V 5 bases, and 5 bases lay outside the gene matches. CDR3 nucleotide sequence: TGTGCCAGCAGCCCCCGGACTAGCGGTTACGAGCAGTACTTC. It encodes CASSPRTSGYEQYF.

The chain combines TRBV18 with TRBJ2-1, with TRBD2 matching over 15 bases. CDR3 size: 14 residues. V trimming: 2 bases; J trimming: 10 bases; junction bases outside the gene matches: 0. CDR1 KGHSH and CDR2 LQKENI come from the germline V gene. The CDR3, as DNA: TGTGCCAGCTCACCAGGGACTAGCGGGAGGGAGCAGTTCTTC. Residues: CASSPGTSGREQFF.

The rearrangement links TRBV30 to TRBJ1-1, with a weak D call TRBD1 (5 bases). The CDR3 has 17 residues. Trimming cost V 0 bases and J 8 bases, with 25 bases left between them. CDR1 and CDR2 from the germline V gene are GTSNPN and SVGIG (reference sequence). This CDR3 reads CAWSVIWQGKVAYEAFF. DNA of the CDR3: TGTGCCTGGAGTGTAATATGGCAGGGTAAGGTTGCTTACGAAGCTTTCTTT.

The chain links TRBV7-9 to TRBJ2-5, with a tentative D call TRBD2 (6 bases). The CDR3 is made up of 15 amino acids. Germline-derived CDR1 and CDR2 are SEHNR and FQNEAQ (reference sequence). Deletions cut 2 bases from V and 2 bases from J, with 12 bases between. The CDR3 reads CASSLMGLQQETQYF. The DNA for the CDR3 is TGTGCCAGCAGCTTAATGGGACTCCAACAAGAGACCCAGTACTTC.

The chain links TRBV6-5 to TRBJ1-6; D unresolved. The length of the CDR3 is 12 residues. Germline loops: CDR1 MNHEY, CDR2 SVGAGI. Trimming left V 6 bases short and J 6 bases short, with 6 bases between. CDR3 DNA: TGTGCCAGCAGATACGGTAATTCACCCCTCCACTTT. It is translated as CASRYGNSPLHF.

The chain carries TRBV5-1 and TRBJ2-7, with a weak D call TRBD2 (7 bases). Trimming left V 0 bases short and J 3 bases short, with 10 bases between. CDR1 is SGHRS, CDR2 YFSETQ, per germline. This CDR3 spans 14 amino acids. This CDR3 is CASSLVGGLYEQYF. CDR3 DNA: TGCGCCAGCAGCTTGGTGGGGGGGCTCTACGAGCAGTACTTC.

The chain joins TRBV28 to TRBJ2-3; 7 bases map to TRBD2. The V segment lost 3 bases and the J segment 2 bases; nucleotides outside the gene matches: 5. Germline V gene sequence: CDR1 MDHEN, CDR2 SYDVKM. The CDR3 runs 15 residues. CDR3 loop: CASSFPSGLTDTQYF. In DNA, the CDR3 is TGTGCCAGCAGTTTCCCTAGCGGCCTCACAGATACGCAGTATTTT.

With regard to this clone: This same CDR3 is encoded by further DNA sequences in the sample. The chain employs TRBV7-2 and TRBJ2-1; no clear D gene. V gave up 5 bases and J gave up 7 bases, with 6 bases separating them. Germline lookup yields CDR1 SGHTA and CDR2 FQGNSA. The CDR3 runs to 11 residues. CDR3 protein: CASSPRNEQFF. The CDR3 nucleotides are TGTGCCAGCAGCCCGAGGAATGAGCAGTTCTTC.

The V call is TRBV5-5, the J call TRBJ2-7; 7 positions match TRBD1. The CDR3 covers 14 residues. Germline V gives CDR1 SGHKS, CDR2 YYEKEE (reference sequence). The junction had 7 bases not matched to a gene; V was cut back by 3 bases and J by 4 bases. CDR3: CASSWDRALYEQYF. CDR3 nucleotides: TGTGCCAGCAGCTGGGACAGAGCGCTGTACGAGCAGTACTTC.

The rearrangement joins TRBV4-2 to TRBJ2-1; tentatively, D is TRBD2 (6 bases). Trimming shortened V by 1 base and J by 7 bases, and 20 bases separated the two germline ends. CDR1 and CDR2 (germline): LGHNA, YNFKEQ. There are 17 residues in the CDR3. DNA for the CDR3: TGTGCCAGCAGCCAAGGTCTACTAGCTTCCGCGACAAATGAGCAGTTCTTC. It is translated as CASSQGLLASATNEQFF.

The chain joins TRBV29-1 to TRBJ1-4; perhaps TRBD1 as D (5 bases). This CDR3 is 14 amino acids long. The germline V gene has CDR1 SQVTM and CDR2 ANQGSEA. Trimming took 4 bases from V and 7 from J, leaving 16 bases between them. The CDR3 loop reads CSVAQGWSFEKLFF. The CDR3 DNA reads as TGCAGCGTTGCCCAGGGATGGTCGTTTGAAAAACTGTTTTTT.

V is TRBV6-6 and J is TRBJ2-1; 10 nucleotides agree with TRBD2. The CDR3 covers 15 residues. Germline loops: CDR1 MNHNY, CDR2 SVGAGI (reference sequence). With 4 bases clipped from V and 1 base from J, the junction kept 1 base outside the gene matches. The CDR3 nucleotides are TGTGCCAGCAGTTCTAGCGGGAGTTCCTACAATGAGCAGTTCTTC. Amino acid sequence: CASSSSGSSYNEQFF.

The V and J genes are TRBV11-2 and TRBJ2-7, with D uncertain. The CDR3 extends over 14 amino acids. Germline V gene sequence: CDR1 SGHAT, CDR2 FQNNGV. Trimming pared 6 bases from V and 7 bases from J, leaving 19 bases between. CDR3 residues: CASRKDLVYGEQYF. CDR3 nucleotide sequence: TGTGCCAGCAGGAAGGACCTGGTCTATGGGGAGCAGTACTTC.

This chain joins TRBV2 and TRBJ2-3, with 9 positions matching TRBD2. V lost 5 bases to trimming and J lost 2 bases; unmatched junction nucleotides: 5. The CDR3 contains 15 residues. CDR1 is SNHLY and CDR2 is FYNNEI in the germline V gene. The CDR3, as DNA: TGTGCCAGCAGTCCCAGCGGGGGGACCACAGATACGCAGTATTTT. As protein: CASSPSGGTTDTQYF.

The chain has TRBV5-5 and TRBJ2-7, with a tentative D call TRBD2 (5 bases). Germline lookup yields CDR1 SGHKS and CDR2 YYEKEE (reference sequence). CDR3 length equals 12 residues. V was shortened by 2 bases and J by 5 bases, with 8 bases between the two germline ends. The CDR3 reads CASSLLRDEQYF. The CDR3 nucleotides read TGTGCCAGCAGCTTATTGAGGGACGAGCAGTACTTC.